This T cell receptor (beta chain) came from a study of response to subunit inactivated influenza vaccine. Via MiXCR, TCRdb re-called the RT-PCR reads, giving one row per CDR3 protein. The sample carries around 850,000 distinct CDR3 sequences, roughly 20% recorded once. This clonotype occurred a few times. Its antigen is currently unknown. Study-level results: Only a handful of new T cells, the authors suggested, are recruited with each seasonal influenza vaccination.

Trimming took off 3 bases at V and 1 base at J, with 9 bases between the two ends. The CDR3 covers 14 residues. The chain couples TRBV12-3 or TRBV12-4 to TRBJ1-1; D not resolved. The sequencing used PBMCs from blood, collected roughly 5 days after vaccination. This clonotype originated in a man aged 50 to 59 who received an inactivated influenza vaccine. CDR3 nucleotide sequence: TGTGCCAGCAGTTTGAGTCGGAGGAACACTGAAGCTTTCTTT. It specifies CASSLSRRNTEAFF.